One T cell receptor beta chain is described in this entry. The entry originates in a study of low-dose radiotherapy and immunotherapy resistance in tumors. The wider study: Treatment of Cohort 2 consisted of 1 Gy per fraction every two weeks, amounting to 13 Gy over 26 weeks.

Trimming stripped 6 bases from V and 4 bases from J, with 18 bases between. Germline values: CDR1 DFQATT, CDR2 SNEGSKA (reference sequence). The CDR3 covers 14 residues. Gene-specific TRAV and TRBV primers were used for first-strand cDNA, covering alpha and beta chains. TCR amplification ran 20 PCR cycles using constant-region and V-primer adapter primers. MiXCR, run by TCRdb on the reads, gives a single entry per CDR3 protein. The repertoire holds 15,000 to 20,000 distinct CDR3 sequences, with approximately 70% as singletons. The V and J genes are TRBV20-1 and TRBJ1-2; a weak D match, TRBD1 (5 bases). The TCR sequence derives from a human donor with advanced metastatic prostate, ovarian, gallbladder or colorectal cancer (not recorded which). This table probably holds off-target reads from a library built for another chain. CDR3 nucleotides: TGCAGTGCGGAGGGACGGAGCCTCCTCTATGGCTACACCTTC. Protein sequence: CSAEGRSLLYGYTF.